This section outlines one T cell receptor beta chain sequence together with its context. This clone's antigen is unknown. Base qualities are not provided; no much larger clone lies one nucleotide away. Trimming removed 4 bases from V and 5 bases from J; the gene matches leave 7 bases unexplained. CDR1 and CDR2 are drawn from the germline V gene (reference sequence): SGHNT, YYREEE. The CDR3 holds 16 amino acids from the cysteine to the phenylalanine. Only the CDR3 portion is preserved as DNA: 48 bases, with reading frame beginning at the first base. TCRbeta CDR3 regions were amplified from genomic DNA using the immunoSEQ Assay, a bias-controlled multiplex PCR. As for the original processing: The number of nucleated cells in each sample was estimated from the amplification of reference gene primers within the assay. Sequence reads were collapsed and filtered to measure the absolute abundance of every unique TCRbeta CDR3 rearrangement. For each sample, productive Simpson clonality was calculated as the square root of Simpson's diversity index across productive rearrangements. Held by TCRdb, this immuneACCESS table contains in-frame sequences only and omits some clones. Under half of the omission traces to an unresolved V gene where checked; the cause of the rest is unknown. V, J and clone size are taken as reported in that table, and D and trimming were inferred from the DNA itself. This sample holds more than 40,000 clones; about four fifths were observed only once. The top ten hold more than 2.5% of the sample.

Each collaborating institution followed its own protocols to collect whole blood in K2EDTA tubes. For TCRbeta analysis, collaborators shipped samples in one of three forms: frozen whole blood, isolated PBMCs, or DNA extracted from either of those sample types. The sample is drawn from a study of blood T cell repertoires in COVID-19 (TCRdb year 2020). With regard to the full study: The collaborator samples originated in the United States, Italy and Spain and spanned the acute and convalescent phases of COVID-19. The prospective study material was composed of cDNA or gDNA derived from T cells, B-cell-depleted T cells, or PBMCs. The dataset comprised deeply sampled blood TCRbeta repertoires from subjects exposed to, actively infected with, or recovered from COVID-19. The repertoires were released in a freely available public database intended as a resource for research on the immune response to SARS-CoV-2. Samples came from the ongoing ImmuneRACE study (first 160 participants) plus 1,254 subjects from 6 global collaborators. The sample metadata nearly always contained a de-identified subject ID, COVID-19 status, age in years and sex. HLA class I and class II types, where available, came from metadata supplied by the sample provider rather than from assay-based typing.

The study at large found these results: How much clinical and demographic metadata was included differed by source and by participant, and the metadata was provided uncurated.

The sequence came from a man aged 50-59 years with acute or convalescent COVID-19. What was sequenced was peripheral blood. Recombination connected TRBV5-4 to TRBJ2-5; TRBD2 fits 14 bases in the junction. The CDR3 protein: CASSQGTSGSRETQYF. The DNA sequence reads TGTGCCAGCAGCCAAGGGACTAGCGGGAGTCGGGAGACCCAGTACTTC.